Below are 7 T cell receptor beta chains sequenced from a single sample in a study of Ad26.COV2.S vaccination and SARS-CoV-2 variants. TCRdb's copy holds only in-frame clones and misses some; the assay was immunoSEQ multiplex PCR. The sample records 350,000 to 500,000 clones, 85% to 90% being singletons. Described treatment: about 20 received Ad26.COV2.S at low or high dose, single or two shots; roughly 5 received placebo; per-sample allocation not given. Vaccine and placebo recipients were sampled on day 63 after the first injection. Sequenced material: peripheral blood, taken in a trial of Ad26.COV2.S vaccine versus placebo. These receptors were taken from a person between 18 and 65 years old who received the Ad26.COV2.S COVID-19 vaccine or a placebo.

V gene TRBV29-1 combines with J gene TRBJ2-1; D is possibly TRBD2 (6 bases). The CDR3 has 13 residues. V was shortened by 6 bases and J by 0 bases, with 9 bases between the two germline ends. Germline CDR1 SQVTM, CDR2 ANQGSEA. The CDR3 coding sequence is TGCAGCGTGCAGGGACTCTCCTACAATGAGCAGTTCTTC. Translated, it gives CSVQGLSYNEQFF.

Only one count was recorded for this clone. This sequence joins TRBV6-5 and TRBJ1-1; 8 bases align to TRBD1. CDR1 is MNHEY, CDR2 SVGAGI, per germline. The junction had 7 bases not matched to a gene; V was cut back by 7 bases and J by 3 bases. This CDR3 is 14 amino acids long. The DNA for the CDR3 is TGTGCCAGCATATCGGACAGGGATTACACTGAAGCTTTCTTT. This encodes CASISDRDYTEAFF.

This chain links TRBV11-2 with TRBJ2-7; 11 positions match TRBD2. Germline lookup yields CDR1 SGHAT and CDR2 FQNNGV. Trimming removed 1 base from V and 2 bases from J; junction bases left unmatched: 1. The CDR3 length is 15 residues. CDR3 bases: TGTGCCAGCAGCTTAGGGGGACTAGCGGCCTACGAGCAGTACTTC. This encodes CASSLGGLAAYEQYF.

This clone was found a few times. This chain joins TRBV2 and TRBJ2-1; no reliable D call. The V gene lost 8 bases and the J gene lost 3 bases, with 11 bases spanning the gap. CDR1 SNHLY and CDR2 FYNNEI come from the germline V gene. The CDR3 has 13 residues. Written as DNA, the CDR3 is TGTGCCAGCGAATCTTACGACTACAATGAGCAGTTCTTC. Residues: CASESYDYNEQFF.

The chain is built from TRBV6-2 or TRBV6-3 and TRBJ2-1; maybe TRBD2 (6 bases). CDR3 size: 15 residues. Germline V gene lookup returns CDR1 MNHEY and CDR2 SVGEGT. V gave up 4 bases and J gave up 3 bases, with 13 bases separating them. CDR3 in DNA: TGTGCCAGCAGTTCCGGCGGGACGAACTACAATGAGCAGTTCTTC. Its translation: CASSSGGTNYNEQFF.

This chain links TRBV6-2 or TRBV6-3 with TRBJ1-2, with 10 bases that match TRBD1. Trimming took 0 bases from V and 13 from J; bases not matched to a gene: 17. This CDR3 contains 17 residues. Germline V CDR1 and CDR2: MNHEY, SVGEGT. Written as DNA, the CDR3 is TGTGCCAGCAGTTACTCGGTCAGGGACAGGGGAAAGACTAAGGCCACCTTC. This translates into CASSYSVRDRGKTKATF.

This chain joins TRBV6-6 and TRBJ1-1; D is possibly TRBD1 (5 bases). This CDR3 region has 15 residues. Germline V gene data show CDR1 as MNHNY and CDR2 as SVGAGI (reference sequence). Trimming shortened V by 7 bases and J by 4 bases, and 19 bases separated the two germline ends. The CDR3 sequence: CASIARLRGGTEAFF. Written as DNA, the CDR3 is TGTGCCAGCATTGCGAGACTACGGGGGGGCACTGAAGCTTTCTTT.